This TCR beta chain comes out of a study of T cells in women clearing cervical HPV infection. Data came from immunoSEQ multiplex PCR; TCRdb stores just in-frame clones and leaves some out. Recorded here are under 45,000 clones; the top ten clones represent less than 7%. The CDR3 is made up of 14 amino acids. The germline V gene has CDR1 GTSNPN and CDR2 SVGIG (reference sequence). About this clone: Its matching antigen is unknown. The read terminates 3 residues before the CDR3 end, so the remaining end is supplied by the germline J gene.

Study-wide points: TRBV6-7 relative abundance averaged 0.11% in cases and approximately 0.15% in controls.

The chain has TRBV30 and TRBJ1-2; D unclear. The sequencing input was blood buffy coat. The receptor was isolated from a woman between 18 and 75 years old with a cervical HPV16 infection that either progressed to CIN3+ or cleared (not recorded which). The CDR3 here is CAWQTTRQYNDYTF. The part of the CDR3 DNA that was read is TGTGCCTGGCAGACAACCAGACAATACAATGAC.